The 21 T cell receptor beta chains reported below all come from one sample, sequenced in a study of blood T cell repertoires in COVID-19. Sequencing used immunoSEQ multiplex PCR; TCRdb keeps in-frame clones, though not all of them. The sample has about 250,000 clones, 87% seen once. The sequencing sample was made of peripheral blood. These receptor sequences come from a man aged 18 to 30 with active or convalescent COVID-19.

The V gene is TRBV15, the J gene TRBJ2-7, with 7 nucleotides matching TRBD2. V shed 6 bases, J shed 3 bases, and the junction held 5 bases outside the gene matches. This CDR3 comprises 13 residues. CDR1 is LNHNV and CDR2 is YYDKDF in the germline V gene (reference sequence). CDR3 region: CATRGGSVYEQYF. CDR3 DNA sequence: TGTGCCACCAGGGGCGGGAGCGTCTACGAGCAGTACTTC.

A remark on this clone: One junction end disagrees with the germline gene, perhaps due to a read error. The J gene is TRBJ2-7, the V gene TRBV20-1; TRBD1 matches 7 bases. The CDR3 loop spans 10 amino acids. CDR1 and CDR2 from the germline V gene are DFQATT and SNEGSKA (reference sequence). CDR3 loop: CSATDRALHF. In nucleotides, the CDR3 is TGCAGTGCGACCGACAGGGCCCTTCACTTC.

This chain's CDR3 is CATPREDGYTF. The CDR3 nucleotides are TGTGCCACCCCACGGGAGGATGGCTACACCTTC. The rearrangement links TRBV2 to TRBJ1-2; D unresolved. The CDR3 has 11 residues. The V gene's germline CDR1 is SNHLY and CDR2 FYNNEI. V was trimmed by 10 bases and J by 6 bases, leaving 12 bases between them. Looking up the rest from reference TRBV2 and TRBJ1-2 gives the full variable domain: EPEVTQTPSHQVTQMGQEVILRCVPISNHLYFYWYRQILGQKVEFLVSFYNNEISEKSEIFDDQFSVERPDGSNFTLKIRSTKLEDSAMYFCATPREDGYTFGSGTRLTVV.

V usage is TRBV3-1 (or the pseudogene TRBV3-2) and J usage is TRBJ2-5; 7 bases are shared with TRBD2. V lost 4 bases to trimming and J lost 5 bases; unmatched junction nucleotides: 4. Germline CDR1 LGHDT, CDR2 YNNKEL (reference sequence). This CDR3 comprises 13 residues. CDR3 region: CASSRLAPETQYF. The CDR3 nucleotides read TGTGCCAGCAGCCGACTAGCCCCGGAGACCCAGTACTTC.

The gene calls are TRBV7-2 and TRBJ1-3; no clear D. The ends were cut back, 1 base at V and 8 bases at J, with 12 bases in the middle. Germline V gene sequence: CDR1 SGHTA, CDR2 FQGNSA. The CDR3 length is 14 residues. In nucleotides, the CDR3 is TGTGCCAGCAGCTTAGTCTCAAGCGAGGACACCATATATTTT. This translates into CASSLVSSEDTIYF.

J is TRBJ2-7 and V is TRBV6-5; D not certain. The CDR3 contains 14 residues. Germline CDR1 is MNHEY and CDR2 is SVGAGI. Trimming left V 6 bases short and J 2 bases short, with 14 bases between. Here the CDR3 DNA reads TGTGCCAGCAGCGCCTTCGACATGACCTACGAGCAGTACTTC. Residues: CASSAFDMTYEQYF.

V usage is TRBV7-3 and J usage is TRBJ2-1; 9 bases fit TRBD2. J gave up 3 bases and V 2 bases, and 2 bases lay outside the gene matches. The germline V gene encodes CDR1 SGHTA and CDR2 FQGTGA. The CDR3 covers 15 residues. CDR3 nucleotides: TGTGCCAGCAGCTTAGCGGGGGGGCGCTACAATGAGCAGTTCTTC. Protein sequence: CASSLAGGRYNEQFF.

The CDR3 DNA reads as TGTGCCAGCAGCTTGGGTGGGACAGCCGACCCCTACGAGCAGTACTTC. It encodes CASSLGGTADPYEQYF. The chain combines TRBV7-9 with TRBJ2-7, with 7 bases identical to TRBD1. Germline V gene lookup returns CDR1 SEHNR and CDR2 FQNEAQ (reference sequence). The J segment lost 2 bases and the V segment lost 3 bases, leaving 10 bases of the junction unmatched. CDR3 length: 16 residues.

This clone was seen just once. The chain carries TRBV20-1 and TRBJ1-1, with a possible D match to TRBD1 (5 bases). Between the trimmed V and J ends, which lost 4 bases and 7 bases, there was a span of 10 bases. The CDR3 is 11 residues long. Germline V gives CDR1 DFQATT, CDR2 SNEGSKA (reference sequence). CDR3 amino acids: CSATGGGEAFF. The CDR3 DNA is TGCAGTGCTACGGGGGGGGGTGAAGCTTTCTTT.

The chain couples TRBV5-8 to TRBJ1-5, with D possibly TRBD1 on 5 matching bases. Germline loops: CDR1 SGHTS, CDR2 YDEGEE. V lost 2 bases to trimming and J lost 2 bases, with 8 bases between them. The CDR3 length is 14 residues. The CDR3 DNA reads TGTGCCAGCAGCTTAGCGGGGGGCAATCAGCCCCAGCATTTT. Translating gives CASSLAGGNQPQHF.

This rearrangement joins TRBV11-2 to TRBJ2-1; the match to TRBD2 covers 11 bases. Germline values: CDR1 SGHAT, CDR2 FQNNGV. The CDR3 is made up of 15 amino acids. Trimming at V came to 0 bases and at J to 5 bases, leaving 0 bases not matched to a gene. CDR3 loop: CASSLEGLADNEQFF. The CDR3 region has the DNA TGTGCCAGCAGCTTAGAGGGACTAGCGGACAATGAGCAGTTCTTC.

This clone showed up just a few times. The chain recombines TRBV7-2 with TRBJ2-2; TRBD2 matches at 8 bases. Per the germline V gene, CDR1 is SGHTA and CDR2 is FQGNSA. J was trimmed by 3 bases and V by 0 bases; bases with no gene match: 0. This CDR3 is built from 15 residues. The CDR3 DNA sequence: TGTGCCAGCAGCTTAGCACTAGCGGACACCGGGGAGCTGTTTTTT. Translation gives CASSLALADTGELFF.

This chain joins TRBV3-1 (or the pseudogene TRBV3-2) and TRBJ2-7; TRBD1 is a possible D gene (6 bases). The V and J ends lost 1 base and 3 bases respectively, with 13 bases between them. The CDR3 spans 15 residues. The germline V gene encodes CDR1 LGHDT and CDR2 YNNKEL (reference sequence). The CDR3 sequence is CASSQVWAGDYEQYF. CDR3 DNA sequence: TGTGCCAGCAGCCAAGTCTGGGCAGGGGACTACGAGCAGTACTTC.

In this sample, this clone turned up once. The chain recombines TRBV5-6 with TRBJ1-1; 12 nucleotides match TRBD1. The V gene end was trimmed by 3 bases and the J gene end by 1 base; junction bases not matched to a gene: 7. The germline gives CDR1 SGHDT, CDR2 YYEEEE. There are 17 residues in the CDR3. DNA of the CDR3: TGTGCCAGCAGCTCCGGGACAGGGGGCGTGAAGAACACTGAAGCTTTCTTT. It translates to CASSSGTGGVKNTEAFF.

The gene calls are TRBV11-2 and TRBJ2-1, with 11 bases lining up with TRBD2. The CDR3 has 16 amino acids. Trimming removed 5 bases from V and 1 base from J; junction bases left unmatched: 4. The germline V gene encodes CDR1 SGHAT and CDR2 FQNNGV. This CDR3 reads CASSPTSGGSYNEQFF. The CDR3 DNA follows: TGTGCCAGCAGCCCTACTAGCGGGGGATCCTACAATGAGCAGTTCTTC. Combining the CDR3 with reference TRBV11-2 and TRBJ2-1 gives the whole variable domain EAGVAQSPRYKIIEKRQSVAFWCNPISGHATLYWYQQILGQGPKLLIQFQNNGVVDDSQLPKDRFSAERLKGVDSTLKIQPAKLEDSAVYLCASSPTSGGSYNEQFFGPGTRLTVL.

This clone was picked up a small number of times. The CDR3 here is CASSEGDRGYTF. CDR3 coding DNA: TGTGCCAGCAGTGAGGGGGACAGGGGCTACACCTTC. V and J are TRBV25-1 and TRBJ1-2, with 8 bases aligning to TRBD1. V was pared by 3 bases and J by 8 bases, with 2 bases of the junction left unmatched. This CDR3 contains 12 residues. Germline CDR1 and CDR2: MGHDK and SYGVNS.

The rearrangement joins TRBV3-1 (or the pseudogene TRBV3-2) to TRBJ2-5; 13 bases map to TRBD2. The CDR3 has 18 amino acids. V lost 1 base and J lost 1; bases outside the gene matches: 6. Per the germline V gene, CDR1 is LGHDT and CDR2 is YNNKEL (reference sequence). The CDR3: CASSQAPGTSGTQETQYF. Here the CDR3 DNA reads TGTGCCAGCAGCCAAGCCCCTGGGACTAGCGGGACCCAAGAGACCCAGTACTTC.

As DNA, the CDR3 is TGCGCCAGCAGCCATGGACTGGCTGGGAACTCTGGAAACACCATATATTTT. This gives the protein CASSHGLAGNSGNTIYF. V usage is TRBV4-3 and J usage is TRBJ1-3; D unresolved. The V gene lost 3 bases and the J gene lost 0 bases, with 15 bases spanning the gap. The CDR3 has 17 amino acids. Per germline, CDR1 LGHNA and CDR2 YSLEER.

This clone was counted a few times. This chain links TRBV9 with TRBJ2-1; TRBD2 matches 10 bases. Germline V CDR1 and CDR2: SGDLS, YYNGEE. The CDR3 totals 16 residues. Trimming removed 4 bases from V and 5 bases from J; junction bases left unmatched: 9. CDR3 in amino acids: CASSSRRTSGDNEQFF. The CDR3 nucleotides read TGTGCCAGCAGCTCCCGCCGGACTAGCGGAGACAATGAGCAGTTCTTC.

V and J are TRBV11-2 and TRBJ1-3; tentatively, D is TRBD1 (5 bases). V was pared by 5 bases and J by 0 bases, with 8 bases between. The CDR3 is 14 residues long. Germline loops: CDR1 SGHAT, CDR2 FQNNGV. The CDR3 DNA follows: TGTGCCAGCAGCCCAGGGTCCTCTGGAAACACCATATATTTT. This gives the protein CASSPGSSGNTIYF. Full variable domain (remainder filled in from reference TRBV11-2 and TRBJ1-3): EAGVAQSPRYKIIEKRQSVAFWCNPISGHATLYWYQQILGQGPKLLIQFQNNGVVDDSQLPKDRFSAERLKGVDSTLKIQPAKLEDSAVYLCASSPGSSGNTIYFGEGSWLTVV.

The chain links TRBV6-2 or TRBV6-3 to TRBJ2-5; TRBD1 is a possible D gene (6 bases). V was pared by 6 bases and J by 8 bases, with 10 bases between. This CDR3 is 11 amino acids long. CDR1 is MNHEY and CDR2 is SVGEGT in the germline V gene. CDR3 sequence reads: CASSLDSTQYF. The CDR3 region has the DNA TGTGCCAGCAGCTTGGACAGTACCCAGTACTTC.